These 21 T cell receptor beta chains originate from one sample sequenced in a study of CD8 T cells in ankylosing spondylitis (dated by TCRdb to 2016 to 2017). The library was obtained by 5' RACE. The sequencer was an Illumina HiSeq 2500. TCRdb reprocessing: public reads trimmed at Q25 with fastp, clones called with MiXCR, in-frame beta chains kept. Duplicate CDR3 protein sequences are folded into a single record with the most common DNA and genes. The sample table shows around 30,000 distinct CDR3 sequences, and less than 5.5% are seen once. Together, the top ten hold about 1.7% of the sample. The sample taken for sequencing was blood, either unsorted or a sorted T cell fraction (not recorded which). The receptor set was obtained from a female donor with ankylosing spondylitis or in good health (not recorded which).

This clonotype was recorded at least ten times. For the CDR3, the DNA is TGTGCCAGTACTAGCGGGAGGCAACAAGAGACCCAGTACTTC. Translated: CASTSGRQQETQYF. This sequence joins TRBV9 and TRBJ2-5; TRBD2 matches 12 bases. This CDR3 has 14 amino acids. J lost 2 bases, V lost 8 bases, and 4 bases had no gene match. Germline V gene data show CDR1 as SGDLS and CDR2 as YYNGEE.

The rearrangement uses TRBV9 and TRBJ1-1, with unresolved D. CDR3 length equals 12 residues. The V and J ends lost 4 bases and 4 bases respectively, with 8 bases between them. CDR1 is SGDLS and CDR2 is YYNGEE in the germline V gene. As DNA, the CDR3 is TGTGCCAGCAGCTCCCCTGGCACTGAAGCTTTCTTT. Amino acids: CASSSPGTEAFF.

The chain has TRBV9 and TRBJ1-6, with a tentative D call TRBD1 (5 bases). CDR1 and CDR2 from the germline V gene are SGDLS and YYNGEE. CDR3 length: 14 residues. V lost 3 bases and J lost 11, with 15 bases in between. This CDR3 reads CASSAEGGETPLHF. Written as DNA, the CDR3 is TGTGCCAGCAGCGCCGAAGGAGGGGAGACACCCCTCCACTTT.

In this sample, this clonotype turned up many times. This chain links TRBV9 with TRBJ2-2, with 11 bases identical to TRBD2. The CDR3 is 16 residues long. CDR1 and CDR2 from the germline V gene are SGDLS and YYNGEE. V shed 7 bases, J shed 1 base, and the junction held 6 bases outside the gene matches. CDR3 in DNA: TGTGCCAGCGCGTGGGGGACTAGCGGGAACACCGGGGAGCTGTTTTTT. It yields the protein CASAWGTSGNTGELFF.

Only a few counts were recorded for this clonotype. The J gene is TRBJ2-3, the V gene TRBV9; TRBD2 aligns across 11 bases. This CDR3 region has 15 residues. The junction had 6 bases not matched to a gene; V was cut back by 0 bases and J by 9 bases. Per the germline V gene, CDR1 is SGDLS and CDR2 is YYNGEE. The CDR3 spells CASSVEGLAVGTQYF. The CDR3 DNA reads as TGTGCCAGCAGCGTAGAGGGACTAGCGGTCGGCACGCAGTATTTT.

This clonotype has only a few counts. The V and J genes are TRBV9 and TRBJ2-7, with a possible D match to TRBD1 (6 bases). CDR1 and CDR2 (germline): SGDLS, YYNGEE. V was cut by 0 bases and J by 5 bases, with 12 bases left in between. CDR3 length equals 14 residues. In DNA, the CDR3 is TGTGCCAGCAGCGTAGGTAGGGGGACCGACGAGCAGTACTTC. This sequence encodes CASSVGRGTDEQYF.

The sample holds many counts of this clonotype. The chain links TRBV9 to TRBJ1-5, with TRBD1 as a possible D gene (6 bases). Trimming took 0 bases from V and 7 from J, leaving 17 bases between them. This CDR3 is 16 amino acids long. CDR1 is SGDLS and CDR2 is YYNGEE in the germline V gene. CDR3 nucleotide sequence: TGTGCCAGCAGCGTAGGTGCTGGGGGGCCCGGGCAGCCCCAGCATTTT. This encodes CASSVGAGGPGQPQHF.

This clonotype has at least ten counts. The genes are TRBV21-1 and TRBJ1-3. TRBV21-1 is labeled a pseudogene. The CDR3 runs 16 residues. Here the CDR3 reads CASSNIQETSGNTIYF. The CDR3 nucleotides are TGTGCCAGCAGCAATATCCAGGAGACCTCTGGAAACACCATATATTTT.

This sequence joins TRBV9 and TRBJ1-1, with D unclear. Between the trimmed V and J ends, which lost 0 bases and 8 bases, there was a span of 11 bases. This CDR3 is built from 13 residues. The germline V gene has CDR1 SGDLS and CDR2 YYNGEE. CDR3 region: CASSVATEQEAFF. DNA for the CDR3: TGTGCCAGCAGCGTAGCTACGGAGCAGGAAGCTTTCTTT.

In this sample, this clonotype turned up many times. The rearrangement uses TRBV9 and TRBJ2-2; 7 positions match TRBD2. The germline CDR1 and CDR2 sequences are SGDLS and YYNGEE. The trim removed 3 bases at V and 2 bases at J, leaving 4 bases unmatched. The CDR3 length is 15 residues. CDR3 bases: TGTGCCAGCAGCGCTCGCGGGGGAAACACCGGGGAGCTGTTTTTT. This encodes CASSARGGNTGELFF.

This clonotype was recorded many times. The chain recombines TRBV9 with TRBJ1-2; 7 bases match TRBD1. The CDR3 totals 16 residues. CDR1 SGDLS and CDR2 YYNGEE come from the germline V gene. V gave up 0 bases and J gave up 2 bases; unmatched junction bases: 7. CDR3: CASSVVSGTANYGYTF. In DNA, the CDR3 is TGTGCCAGCAGCGTAGTCTCGGGGACAGCCAACTATGGCTACACCTTC.

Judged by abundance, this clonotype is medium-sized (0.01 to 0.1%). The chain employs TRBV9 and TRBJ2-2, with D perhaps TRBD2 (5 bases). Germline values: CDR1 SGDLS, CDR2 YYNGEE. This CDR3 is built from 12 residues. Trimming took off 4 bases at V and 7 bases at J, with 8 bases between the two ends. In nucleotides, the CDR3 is TGTGCCAGCAGCCGGGGAAACGGGGAGCTGTTTTTT. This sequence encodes CASSRGNGELFF.

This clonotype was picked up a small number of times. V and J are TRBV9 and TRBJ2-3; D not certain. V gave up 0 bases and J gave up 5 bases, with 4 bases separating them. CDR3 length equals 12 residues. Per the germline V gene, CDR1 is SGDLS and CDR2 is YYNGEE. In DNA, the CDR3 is TGTGCCAGCAGCGTAGATGTAGATACGCAGTATTTT. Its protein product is CASSVDVDTQYF. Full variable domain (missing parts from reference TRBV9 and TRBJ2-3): DSGVTQTPKHLITATGQRVTLRCSPRSGDLSVYWYQQSLDQGLQFLIQYYNGEERAKGNILERFSAQQFPDLHSELNLSSLELGDSALYFCASSVDVDTQYFGPGTRLTVL.

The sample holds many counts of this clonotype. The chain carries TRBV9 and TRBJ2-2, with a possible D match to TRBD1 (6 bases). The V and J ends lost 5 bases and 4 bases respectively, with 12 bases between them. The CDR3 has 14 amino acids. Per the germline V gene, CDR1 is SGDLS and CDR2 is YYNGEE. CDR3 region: CASSPEQGTGELFF. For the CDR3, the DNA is TGTGCCAGCAGTCCAGAACAGGGCACCGGGGAGCTGTTTTTT.

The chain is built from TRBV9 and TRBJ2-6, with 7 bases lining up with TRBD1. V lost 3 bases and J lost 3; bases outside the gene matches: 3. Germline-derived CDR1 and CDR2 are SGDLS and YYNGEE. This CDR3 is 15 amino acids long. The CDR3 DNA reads TGTGCCAGCAGCGCACACAGGGGTGGGGCCAACGTCCTGACTTTC. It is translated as CASSAHRGGANVLTF.

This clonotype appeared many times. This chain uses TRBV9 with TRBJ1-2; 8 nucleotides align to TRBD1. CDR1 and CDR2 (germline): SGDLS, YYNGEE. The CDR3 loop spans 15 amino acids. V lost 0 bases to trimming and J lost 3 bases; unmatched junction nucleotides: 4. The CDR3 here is CASSVDNRGDYGYTF. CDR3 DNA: TGTGCCAGCAGCGTAGATAACAGGGGGGACTATGGCTACACCTTC.

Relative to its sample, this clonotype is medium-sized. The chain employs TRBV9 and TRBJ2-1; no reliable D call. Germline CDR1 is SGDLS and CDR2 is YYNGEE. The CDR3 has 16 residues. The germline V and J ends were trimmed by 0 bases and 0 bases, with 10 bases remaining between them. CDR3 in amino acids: CASSVAGDSSYNEQFF. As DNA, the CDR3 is TGTGCCAGCAGCGTAGCAGGCGATAGCTCCTACAATGAGCAGTTCTTC.

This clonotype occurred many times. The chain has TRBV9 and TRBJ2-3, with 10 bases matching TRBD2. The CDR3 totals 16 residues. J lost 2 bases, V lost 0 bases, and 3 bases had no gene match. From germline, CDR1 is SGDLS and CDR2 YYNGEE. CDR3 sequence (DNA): TGTGCCAGCAGCGTAGAACTAGCGGGGAACACAGATACGCAGTATTTT. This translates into CASSVELAGNTDTQYF.

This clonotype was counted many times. The CDR3: CASSVVPGPTYNEQFF. The CDR3 region has the DNA TGTGCCAGCAGCGTAGTACCGGGGCCCACCTACAATGAGCAGTTCTTC. The rearrangement joins TRBV9 to TRBJ2-1; D might be TRBD1 or TRBD2, each matching 5 bases. Trimming cost V 0 bases and J 2 bases, with 12 bases left between them. The germline V gene encodes CDR1 SGDLS and CDR2 YYNGEE. This CDR3 contains 16 residues.

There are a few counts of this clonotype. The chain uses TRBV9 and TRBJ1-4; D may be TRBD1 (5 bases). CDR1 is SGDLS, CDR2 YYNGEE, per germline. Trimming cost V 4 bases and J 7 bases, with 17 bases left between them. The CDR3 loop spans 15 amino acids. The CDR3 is CASSLGLGAGEKLFF. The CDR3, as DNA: TGTGCCAGCAGCCTCGGACTCGGGGCGGGTGAAAAACTGTTTTTT.

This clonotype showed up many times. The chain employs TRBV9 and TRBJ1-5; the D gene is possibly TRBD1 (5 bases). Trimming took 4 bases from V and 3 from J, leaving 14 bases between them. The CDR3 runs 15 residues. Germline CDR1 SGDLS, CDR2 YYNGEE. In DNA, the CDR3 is TGTGCCAGCAGCCCAGGAAGACAGCTCAATCAGCCCCAGCATTTT. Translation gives CASSPGRQLNQPQHF. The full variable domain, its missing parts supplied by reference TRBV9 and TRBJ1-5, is DSGVTQTPKHLITATGQRVTLRCSPRSGDLSVYWYQQSLDQGLQFLIQYYNGEERAKGNILERFSAQQFPDLHSELNLSSLELGDSALYFCASSPGRQLNQPQHFGDGTRLSIL.